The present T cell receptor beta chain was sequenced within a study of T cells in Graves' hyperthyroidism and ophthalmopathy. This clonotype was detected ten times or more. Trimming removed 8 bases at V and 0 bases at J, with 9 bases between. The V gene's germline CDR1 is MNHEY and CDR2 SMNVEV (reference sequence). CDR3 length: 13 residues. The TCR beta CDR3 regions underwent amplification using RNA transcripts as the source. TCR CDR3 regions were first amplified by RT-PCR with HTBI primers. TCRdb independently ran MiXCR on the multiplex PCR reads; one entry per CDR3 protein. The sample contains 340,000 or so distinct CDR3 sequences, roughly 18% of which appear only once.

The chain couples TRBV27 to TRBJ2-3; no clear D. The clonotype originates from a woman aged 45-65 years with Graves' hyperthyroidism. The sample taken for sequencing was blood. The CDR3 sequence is CASALVSTDTQYF. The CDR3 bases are TGTGCCAGCGCACTTGTTAGCACAGATACGCAGTATTTT.